The clone carrying this TCR beta chain was recorded many times. Its antigen is still unknown. For TCR beta, libraries came from iRepertoire HTBI primers and Arm-PCR of CDR3 regions. One entry per CDR3 protein, called by TCRdb with MiXCR from the multiplex PCR reads. This table has around 480,000 distinct CDR3 sequences, approximately 16% appearing once. The CDR3 sequence is 15 residues long. V lost 3 bases to trimming and J lost 0 bases, with 10 bases between them. This specimen belongs to a study of regulatory T cells in long-lasting Graves disease. General study results and limits: Newly diagnosed Graves' patients had higher TCR diversity than persistent ones.

Time point described: newly diagnosed GD, antithyroid drugs for less than 3 months. There was RNA extracted from PBMCs, and the TCR library was made from it. These data were likewise used in another study, on T cells in Graves' hyperthyroidism and ophthalmopathy. That publication notes: In making diagnoses, clinical symptoms, serum thyroxine and TRAb, thyroid ultrasound and orbital computed tomography were all used. Researchers ran a first-round RT-PCR on the TCR CDR3 using the HTBI primer set. The model foresaw ophthalmopathy a median around 6.4 months prior to onset.

The source was peripheral blood mononuclear cells (PBMCs), collected at new diagnosis, from a patient treated with antithyroid drugs. This TCR came from a woman aged 40-60 years with Graves disease. V and J are TRBV12-3 or TRBV12-4 and TRBJ2-3, with D uncertain. DNA for the CDR3: TGTGCCAGCAGTTTTTTCAGCGAAAGCACAGATACGCAGTATTTT. Translating it yields CASSFFSESTDTQYF.